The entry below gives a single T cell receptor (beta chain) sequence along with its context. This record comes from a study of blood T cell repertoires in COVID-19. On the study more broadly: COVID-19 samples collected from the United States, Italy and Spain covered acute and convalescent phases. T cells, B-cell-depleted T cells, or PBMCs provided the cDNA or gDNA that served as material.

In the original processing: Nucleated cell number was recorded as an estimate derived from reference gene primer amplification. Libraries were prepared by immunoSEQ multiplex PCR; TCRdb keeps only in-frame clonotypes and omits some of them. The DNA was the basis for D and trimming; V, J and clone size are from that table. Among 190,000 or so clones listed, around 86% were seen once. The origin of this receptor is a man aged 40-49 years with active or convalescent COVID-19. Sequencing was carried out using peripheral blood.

The CDR3 spells CASSGYRTGLETQYF. The CDR3, as DNA: TGTGCCAGCAGCGGTTACAGGACAGGGTTGGAGACCCAGTACTTC. The chain recombines TRBV9 with TRBJ2-5; 8 bases line up with TRBD1. Looked up from germline, CDR1 is SGDLS and CDR2 is YYNGEE. With V trimmed by 3 bases and J by 5 bases, 9 bases remained unmatched. This CDR3 has 15 residues.